Shown below are 15 T cell receptor beta chains from a single sample sequenced in a study of a mutant IDH1 vaccine in newly diagnosed glioma. The sample's time point: week 11, during vaccination. In every dose of vaccine, 300 ug of mutant IDH1 20-mer peptide was given alongside topical imiquimod. This table comes from immunoSEQ multiplex PCR, and its TCRdb copy is limited to in-frame clones, with some not included. The data hold around 66,000 clones, with roughly 80% observed a single time. These receptors' targets are unknown. The sequencing used PBMCs, collected from a glioma patient whose treatment included an IDH1 peptide vaccine. The receptors shown here come from a man aged 50 to 59 with glioma.

This chain links TRBV7-8 with TRBJ1-5, with D perhaps TRBD1 (5 bases). Deletions cut 1 base from V and 4 bases from J, with 11 bases between. This CDR3 contains 15 residues. Germline values: CDR1 SGHVS, CDR2 FQNEAQ. CDR3 protein: CASSLGGLGNQPQHF. CDR3 nucleotides: TGTGCCAGCAGCTTAGGGGGGTTAGGGAATCAGCCCCAGCATTTT.

The DNA of the CDR3 is TGTGCCAGCAGCTTGAGGGACAAAGGAAATGAAAAACTGTTTTTT. Translating gives CASSLRDKGNEKLFF. The chain employs TRBV11-3 and TRBJ1-4; D possibly corresponds to TRBD1 (6 bases). The germline V gene has CDR1 SGHNT and CDR2 YENEEA. The length of the CDR3 is 15 residues. The V end lost 3 bases, the J end lost 5 bases, and 13 bases lay between the germline ends.

The rearrangement joins TRBV18 to TRBJ1-4; D remains unclear. The CDR3 covers 13 residues. V was trimmed by 1 base and J by 4 bases, leaving 4 bases between them. From germline, CDR1 is KGHSH and CDR2 LQKENI. CDR3 in amino acids: CASSPRGNEKLFF. CDR3 DNA sequence: TGTGCCAGCTCACCACGGGGTAATGAAAAACTGTTTTTT. Looking up the rest from reference TRBV18 and TRBJ1-4 gives the full variable domain: NAGVMQNPRHLVRRRGQEARLRCSPMKGHSHVYWYRQLPEEGLKFMVYLQKENIIDESGMPKERFSAEFPKEGPSILRIQQVVRGDSAAYFCASSPRGNEKLFFGSGTQLSVL.

J is TRBJ2-1 and V is TRBV2; unclear D gene. V was pared by 3 bases and J by 7 bases, with 13 bases between. This CDR3 has 14 amino acids. Germline lookup yields CDR1 SNHLY and CDR2 FYNNEI. This CDR3 is CASSERTERNEQFF. CDR3 bases: TGTGCCAGCAGTGAGCGGACGGAAAGGAATGAGCAGTTCTTC.

The J gene is TRBJ2-7, the V gene TRBV6-5; D uncertain. This CDR3 comprises 15 residues. Germline CDR1 MNHEY, CDR2 SVGAGI. V lost 7 bases to trimming and J lost 6 bases, with 22 bases between them. This CDR3 is CASNPSPYASAEQYF. CDR3 sequence (DNA): TGTGCCAGCAATCCCAGCCCCTACGCTTCTGCCGAGCAGTACTTC.

This chain links TRBV28 with TRBJ1-4; tentative D call: TRBD1 (6 bases). The CDR3 is 16 residues long. Deletions cut 6 bases from V and 4 bases from J, with 18 bases between. CDR1 is MDHEN and CDR2 is SYDVKM in the germline V gene. CDR3 in amino acids: CASSRTAYLNNEKLFF. CDR3 DNA sequence: TGTGCCAGCAGCAGGACAGCATATCTTAATAATGAAAAACTGTTTTTT.

The V call is TRBV6-5, the J call TRBJ1-2; D gene unclear. CDR1 MNHEY and CDR2 SVGAGI come from the germline V gene. V gave up 6 bases and J gave up 8 bases, with 16 bases separating them. There are 13 residues in the CDR3. The CDR3 region is CASRSATVKGYTF. The CDR3 DNA sequence: TGTGCCAGCAGATCCGCGACTGTGAAGGGCTACACCTTC.

This chain links TRBV14 with TRBJ1-4; the D is unclear. V shed 2 bases and J shed 8 bases, with 15 bases lying between them. Germline V gene sequence: CDR1 SGHDN, CDR2 FVKESK. The CDR3 runs 15 residues. CDR3 nucleotide sequence: TGTGCCAGCAGCCAACCGTCCCTTCGGCGCGAAAAACTGTTTTTT. Translated: CASSQPSLRREKLFF.

The table lists this clone with a few counts. The CDR3 nucleotides are TGCGGAGGGGCAGTAAACTATGGCTACACCTTC. Protein: CGGAVNYGYTF. The rearrangement uses TRBV29-1 and TRBJ1-2; TRBD1 might be the D (5 bases). This CDR3 contains 11 residues. Germline CDR1 SQVTM, CDR2 ANQGSEA.

This clone was observed once. CDR3 in DNA: TGTGCCAGCAGCGTTGGATGGTCTGGGACACCCTACAATGAGCAGTTCTTC. Translating it yields CASSVGWSGTPYNEQFF. This chain connects TRBV9 to TRBJ2-1, with D possibly being TRBD1 (6 bases). Germline CDR1 SGDLS, CDR2 YYNGEE. The CDR3 is 17 amino acids. With 2 bases removed from V and 2 bases from J, the gap between germline ends came to 17 bases.

This clone was seen once. The chain carries TRBV4-1 and TRBJ2-2, with 10 bases aligning to TRBD1. The V and J ends lost 1 base and 7 bases, in that order; junction bases with no gene match: 6. CDR1 and CDR2 (germline): MGHRA, YSYEKL. The CDR3 has 16 residues. CDR3 nucleotide sequence: TGCGCCAGCAGCCAAGGACAGGGGGCGCGGGGCGGGGAGCTGTTTTTT. This translates into CASSQGQGARGGELFF.

V gene TRBV5-1 combines with J gene TRBJ1-1, with D possibly matching TRBD1 (5 bases). From germline, CDR1 is SGHRS and CDR2 YFSETQ. The CDR3 spans 14 residues. V dropped 3 bases and J dropped 1 base, with 10 bases sitting between them. CDR3 region: CASSSQGQNTEAFF. In DNA, the CDR3 is TGCGCCAGCAGCTCCCAAGGACAGAACACTGAAGCTTTCTTT.

The chain recombines TRBV5-1 with TRBJ2-2; 9 bases agree with TRBD2. With V trimmed by 6 bases and J by 0 bases, 9 bases remained unmatched. The V gene's germline CDR1 is SGHRS and CDR2 YFSETQ. The CDR3 sequence is 17 residues long. CDR3 in amino acids: CASNPSSGGPNTGELFF. The CDR3 DNA sequence: TGCGCCAGCAACCCGAGTAGCGGGGGCCCGAACACCGGGGAGCTGTTTTTT.

The chain couples TRBV5-7 to TRBJ2-5; D is perhaps TRBD2 (6 bases). TRBV5-7 is an open reading frame whose function is uncertain. The CDR3 totals 13 residues. V lost 5 bases and J 1 base, leaving 9 bases between the germline ends. The CDR3 loop is CASRIAVQETQYF. CDR3 DNA sequence: TGTGCCAGCAGGATAGCGGTCCAAGAGACCCAGTACTTC.

The chain is built from TRBV7-9 and TRBJ2-7; 9 nucleotides align to TRBD1. CDR1 is SEHNR and CDR2 is FQNEAQ in the germline V gene (reference sequence). This CDR3 comprises 17 residues. The trim removed 5 bases at V and 2 bases at J, leaving 13 bases unmatched. The CDR3 DNA follows: TGTGCCAGCAGCCCCCTTCCGGGACAGGGTCCCCCCTACGAGCAGTACTTC. It codes for CASSPLPGQGPPYEQYF.